The T cell receptor beta chain described here comes from a study of response to subunit inactivated influenza vaccine (dated by TCRdb to 2017 to 2018). In terms of the full investigation: Deep quantitative T cell receptor repertoire profiling was used in the study to track responses to a trivalent subunit inactivated influenza vaccine. What the work shows at the level of the full study, not this receptor alone: The authors proposed that each seasonal influenza vaccination may bring in only a limited number of new T cells.

Library prep was done by RT-PCR. The instrument given in TCRdb is Illumina HiSeq 2500. The public reads were quality trimmed at Q25 with fastp and then assembled into clones with MiXCR by TCRdb, keeping productive beta chains. A single entry per CDR3 protein holds the most common genes and DNA from its merged rows. This sample lists 150,000 to 200,000 distinct CDR3 sequences; roughly a tenth were detected once. Roughly a third of the sample goes to the ten largest clones. Inclusive of the bounding cysteine and phenylalanine, the CDR3 is 15 residues long. Only the CDR3 region is kept as DNA, spanning 45 bases read in frame from base 1. As encoded in the germline V gene, CDR1 is MNHEY while CDR2 is SVGAGI. From V the trimming removes 2 bases and from J it removes 3 bases, while the gene matches leave 7 bases of the junction unaccounted for. This clonotype has just a few counts. Its antigen is unknown. Base quality data are lacking; no much larger clone is found one base away.

The sample was CD8+ T cells sorted from PBMCs, taken roughly 24 months after vaccination. The sequence came from a man between 50 and 75 years old who received an inactivated influenza vaccine. Donor details come from another sample of the same person, matched by shared clones. This chain is built from TRBV6-5 and TRBJ2-7, and 7 junction bases match TRBD1. CDR3 reads: CASSYEGATYYEQYF. Read as DNA, the sequence is TGTGCCAGCAGTTACGAGGGGGCGACCTACTACGAGCAGTACTTC.